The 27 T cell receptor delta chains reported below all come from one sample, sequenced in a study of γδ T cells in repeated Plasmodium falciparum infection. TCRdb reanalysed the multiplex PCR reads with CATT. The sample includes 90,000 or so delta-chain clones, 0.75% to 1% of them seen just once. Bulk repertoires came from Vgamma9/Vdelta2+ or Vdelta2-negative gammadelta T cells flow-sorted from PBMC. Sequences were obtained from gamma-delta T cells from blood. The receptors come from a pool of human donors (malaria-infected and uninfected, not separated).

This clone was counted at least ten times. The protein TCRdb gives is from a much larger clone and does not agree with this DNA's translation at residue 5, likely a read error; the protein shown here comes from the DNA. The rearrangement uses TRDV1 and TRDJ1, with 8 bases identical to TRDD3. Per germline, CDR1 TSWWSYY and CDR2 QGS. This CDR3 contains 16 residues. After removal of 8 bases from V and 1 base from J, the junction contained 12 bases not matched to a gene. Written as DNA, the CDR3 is TGTGCTCTTAGGAGATGGGGGATTTATGGCACCGATAAACTCATCTTT. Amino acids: CALRRWGIYGTDKLIF.

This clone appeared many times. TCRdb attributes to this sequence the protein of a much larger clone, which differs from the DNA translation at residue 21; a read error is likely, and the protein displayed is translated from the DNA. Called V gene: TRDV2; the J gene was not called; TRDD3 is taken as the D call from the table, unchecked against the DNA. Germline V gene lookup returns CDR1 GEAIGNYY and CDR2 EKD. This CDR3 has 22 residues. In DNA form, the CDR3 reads TGTGCCTGTGACACTTTAAGGGATGGGGGGACCAATACAGGGGACTACACCGATAAACTCACCTTT. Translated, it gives CACDTLRDGGTNTGDYTDKLTF.

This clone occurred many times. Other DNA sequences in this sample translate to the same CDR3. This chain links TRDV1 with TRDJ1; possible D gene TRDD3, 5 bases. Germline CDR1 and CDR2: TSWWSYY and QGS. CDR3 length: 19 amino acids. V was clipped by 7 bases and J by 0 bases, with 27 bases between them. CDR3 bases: TGTGCTCTTGTACCAGCGCACGCTGGCGGGGGGTCTTACACCGATAAACTCATCTTT. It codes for CALVPAHAGGGSYTDKLIF.

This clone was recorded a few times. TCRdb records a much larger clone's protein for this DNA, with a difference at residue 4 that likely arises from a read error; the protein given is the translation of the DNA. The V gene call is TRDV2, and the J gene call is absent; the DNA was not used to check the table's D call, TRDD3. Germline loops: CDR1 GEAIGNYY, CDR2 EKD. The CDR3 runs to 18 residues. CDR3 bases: TGTGCCTGTGTCACCGTAACCCCACTGGGGGACCGCTCCGGGTTGCTCATCTTT. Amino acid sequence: CACVTVTPLGDRSGLLIF.

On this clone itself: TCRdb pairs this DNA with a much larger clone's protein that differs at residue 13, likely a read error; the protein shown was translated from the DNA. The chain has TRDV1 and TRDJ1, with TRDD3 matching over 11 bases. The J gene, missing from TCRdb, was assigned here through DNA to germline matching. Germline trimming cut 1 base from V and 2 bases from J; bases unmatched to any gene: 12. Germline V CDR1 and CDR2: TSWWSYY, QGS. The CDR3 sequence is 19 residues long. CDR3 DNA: TGTGCTCTTGGGGAACCCACGGCAGACTGGGGGATAGAGACCGATAAACTCATCTTT. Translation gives CALGEPTADWGIETDKLIF.

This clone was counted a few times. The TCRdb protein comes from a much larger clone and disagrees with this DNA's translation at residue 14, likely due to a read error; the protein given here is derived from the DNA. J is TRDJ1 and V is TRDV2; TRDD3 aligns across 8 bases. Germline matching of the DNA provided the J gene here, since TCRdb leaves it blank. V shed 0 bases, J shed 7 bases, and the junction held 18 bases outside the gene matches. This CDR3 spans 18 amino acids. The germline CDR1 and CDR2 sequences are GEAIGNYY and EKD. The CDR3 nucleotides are TGTGCCTGTGACACCCGTAAAACTTTTGGGGGATCCGGCGGTAAACTCATCTTT. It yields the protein CACDTRKTFGGSGGKLIF.

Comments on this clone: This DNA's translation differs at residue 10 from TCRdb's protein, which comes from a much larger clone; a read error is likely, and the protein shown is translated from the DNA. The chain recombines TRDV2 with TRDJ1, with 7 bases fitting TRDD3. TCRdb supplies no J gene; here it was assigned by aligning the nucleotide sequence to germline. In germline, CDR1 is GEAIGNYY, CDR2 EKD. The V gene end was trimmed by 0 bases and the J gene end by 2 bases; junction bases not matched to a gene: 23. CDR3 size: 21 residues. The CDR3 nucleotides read TGTGCCTGTGACACCGTAACCCTCTGGAGGATACGCGAAACCCAGACCGATAAACTCATCTTT. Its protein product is CACDTVTLWRIRETQTDKLIF.

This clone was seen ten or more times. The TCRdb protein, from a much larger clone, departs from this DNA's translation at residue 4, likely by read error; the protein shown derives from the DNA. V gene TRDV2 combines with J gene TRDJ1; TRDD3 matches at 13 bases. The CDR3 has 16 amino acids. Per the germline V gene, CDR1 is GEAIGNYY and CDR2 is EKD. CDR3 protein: CACNTVTGGYADKLIF. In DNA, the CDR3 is TGTGCCTGTAACACCGTTACTGGGGGATACGCCGATAAACTCATCTTT.

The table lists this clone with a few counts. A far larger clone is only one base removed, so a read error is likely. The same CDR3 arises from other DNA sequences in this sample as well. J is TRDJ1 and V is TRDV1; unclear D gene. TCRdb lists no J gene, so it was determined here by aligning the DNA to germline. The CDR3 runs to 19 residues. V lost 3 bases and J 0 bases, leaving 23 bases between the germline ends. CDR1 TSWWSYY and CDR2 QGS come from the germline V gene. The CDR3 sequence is CALGELKVTTVRYTDKLIF. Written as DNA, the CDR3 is TGTGCTCTTGGGGAGCTAAAGGTGACTACTGTTCGGTACACCGATAAACTCATCTTT.

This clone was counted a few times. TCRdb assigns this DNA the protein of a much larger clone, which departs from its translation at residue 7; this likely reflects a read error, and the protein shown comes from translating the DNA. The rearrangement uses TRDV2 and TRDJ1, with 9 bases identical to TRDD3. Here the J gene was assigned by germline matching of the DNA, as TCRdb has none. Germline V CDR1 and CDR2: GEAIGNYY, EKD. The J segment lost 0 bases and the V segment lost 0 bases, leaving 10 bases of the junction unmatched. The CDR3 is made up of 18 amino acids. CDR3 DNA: TGTGCCTGTGACACCGTAGAGGGGGATACTCTGTACACCGATAAACTCATCTTT. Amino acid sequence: CACDTVEGDTLYTDKLIF.

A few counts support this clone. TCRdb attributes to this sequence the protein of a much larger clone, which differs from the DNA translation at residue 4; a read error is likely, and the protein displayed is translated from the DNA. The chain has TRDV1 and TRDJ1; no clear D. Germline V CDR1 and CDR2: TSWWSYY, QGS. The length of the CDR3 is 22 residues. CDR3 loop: CALRERGWCESHPLPATDKLIF. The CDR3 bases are TGTGCTCTTAGGGAACGAGGATGGTGTGAGTCCCACCCTTTACCTGCGACCGATAAACTCATCTTT.

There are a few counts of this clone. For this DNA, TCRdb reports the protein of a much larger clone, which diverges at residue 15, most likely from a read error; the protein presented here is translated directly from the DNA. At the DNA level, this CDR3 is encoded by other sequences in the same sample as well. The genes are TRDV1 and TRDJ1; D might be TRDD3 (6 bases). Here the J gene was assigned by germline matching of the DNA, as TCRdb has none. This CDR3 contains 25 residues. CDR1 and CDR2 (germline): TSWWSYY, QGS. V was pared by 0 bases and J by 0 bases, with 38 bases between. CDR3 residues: CALGELKSLLNPLYRGTLYTDKLIF. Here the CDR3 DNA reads TGTGCTCTTGGGGAACTAAAGTCCCTACTCAATCCCCTGTACAGGGGGACCCTTTACACCGATAAACTCATCTTT.

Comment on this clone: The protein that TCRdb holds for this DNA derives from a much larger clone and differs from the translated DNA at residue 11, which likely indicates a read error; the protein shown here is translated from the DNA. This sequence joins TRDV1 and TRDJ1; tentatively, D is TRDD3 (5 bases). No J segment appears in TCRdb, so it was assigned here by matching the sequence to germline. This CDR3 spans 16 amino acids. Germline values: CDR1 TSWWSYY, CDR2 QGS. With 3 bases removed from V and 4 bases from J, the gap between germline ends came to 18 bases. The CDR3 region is CALGELARDPLDKLIF. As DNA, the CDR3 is TGTGCTCTTGGGGAGCTTGCCCGGGATCCCCTCGATAAACTCATCTTT.

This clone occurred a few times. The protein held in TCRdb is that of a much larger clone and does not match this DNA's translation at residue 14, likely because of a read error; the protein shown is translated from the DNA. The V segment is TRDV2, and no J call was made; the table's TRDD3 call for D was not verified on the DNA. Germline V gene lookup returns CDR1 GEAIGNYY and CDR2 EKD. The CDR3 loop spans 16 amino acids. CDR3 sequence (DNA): TGTGCCTGTGACACCGTTGGGGGAGGGGACACCGATAAACCCATCTTT. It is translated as CACDTVGGGDTDKPIF.

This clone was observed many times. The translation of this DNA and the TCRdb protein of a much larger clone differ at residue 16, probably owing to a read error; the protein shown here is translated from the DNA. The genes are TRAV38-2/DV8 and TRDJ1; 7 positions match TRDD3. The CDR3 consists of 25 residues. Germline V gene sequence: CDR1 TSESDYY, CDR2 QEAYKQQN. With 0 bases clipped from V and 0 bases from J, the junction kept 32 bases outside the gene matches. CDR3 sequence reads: CAYRSVNFVKGDLLGGTGNTDKLIF. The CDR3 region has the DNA TGTGCTTATAGGAGCGTTAACTTCGTCAAAGGCGACCTCCTGGGGGGTACGGGGAACACCGATAAACTCATCTTT.

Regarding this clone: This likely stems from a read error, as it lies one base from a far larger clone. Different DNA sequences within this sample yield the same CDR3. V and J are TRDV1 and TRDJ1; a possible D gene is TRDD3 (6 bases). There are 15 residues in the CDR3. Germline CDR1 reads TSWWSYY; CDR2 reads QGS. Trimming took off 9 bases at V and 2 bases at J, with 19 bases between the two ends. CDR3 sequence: CALGGIGTVTDKLIF. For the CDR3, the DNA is TGTGCTCTCGGAGGGATAGGGACCGTAACCGATAAACTCATCTTT.

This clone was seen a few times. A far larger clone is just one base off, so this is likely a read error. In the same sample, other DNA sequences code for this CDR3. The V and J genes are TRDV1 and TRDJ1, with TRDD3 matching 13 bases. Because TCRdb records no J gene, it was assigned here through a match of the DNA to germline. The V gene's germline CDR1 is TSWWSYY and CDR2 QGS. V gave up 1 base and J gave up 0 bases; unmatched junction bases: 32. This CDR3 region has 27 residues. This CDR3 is CALGEPNRPPPYDLLGDTRLYTDKLIF. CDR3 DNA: TGTGCTCTTGGGGAACCCAATCGGCCCCCTCCTTATGACCTACTGGGGGATACGCGGTTGTACACCGATAAACTCATCTTT.

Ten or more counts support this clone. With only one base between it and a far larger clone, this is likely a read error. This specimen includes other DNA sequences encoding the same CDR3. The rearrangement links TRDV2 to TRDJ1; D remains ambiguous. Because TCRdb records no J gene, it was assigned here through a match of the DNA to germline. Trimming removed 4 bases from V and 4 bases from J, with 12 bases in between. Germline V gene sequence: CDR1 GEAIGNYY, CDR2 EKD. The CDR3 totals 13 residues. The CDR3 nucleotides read TGTGCCTGTGATAGTGTAGGAGTCGATAAACTCATCTTT. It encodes CACDSVGVDKLIF.

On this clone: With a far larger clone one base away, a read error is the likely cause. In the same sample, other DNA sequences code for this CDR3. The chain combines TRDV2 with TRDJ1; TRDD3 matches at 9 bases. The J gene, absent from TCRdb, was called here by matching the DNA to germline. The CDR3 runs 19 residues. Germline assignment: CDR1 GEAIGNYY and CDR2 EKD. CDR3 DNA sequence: TGCGCCTGTGACACCGTTGGTACTGGGGGACCAAAGTACACCGATAAACTCATCTTT. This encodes CACDTVGTGGPKYTDKLIF.

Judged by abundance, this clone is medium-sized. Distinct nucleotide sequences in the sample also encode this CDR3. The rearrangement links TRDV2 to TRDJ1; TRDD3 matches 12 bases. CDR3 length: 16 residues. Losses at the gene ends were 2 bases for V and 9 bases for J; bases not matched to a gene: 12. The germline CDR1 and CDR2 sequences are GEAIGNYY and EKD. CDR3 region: CACDRLGDTRMKELIF. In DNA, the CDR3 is TGTGCCTGTGACAGACTGGGGGATACAAGAATGAAGGAACTCATCTTT.

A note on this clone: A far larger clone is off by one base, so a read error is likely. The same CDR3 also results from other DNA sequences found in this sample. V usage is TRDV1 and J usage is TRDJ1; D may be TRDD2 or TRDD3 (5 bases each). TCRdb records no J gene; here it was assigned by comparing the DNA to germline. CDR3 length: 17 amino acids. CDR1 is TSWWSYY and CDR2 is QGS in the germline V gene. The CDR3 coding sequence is TGTGCCCTTGGGGAACTTCCATCATATATCTTCACCGATAAACTCATCTTT. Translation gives CALGELPSYIFTDKLIF.

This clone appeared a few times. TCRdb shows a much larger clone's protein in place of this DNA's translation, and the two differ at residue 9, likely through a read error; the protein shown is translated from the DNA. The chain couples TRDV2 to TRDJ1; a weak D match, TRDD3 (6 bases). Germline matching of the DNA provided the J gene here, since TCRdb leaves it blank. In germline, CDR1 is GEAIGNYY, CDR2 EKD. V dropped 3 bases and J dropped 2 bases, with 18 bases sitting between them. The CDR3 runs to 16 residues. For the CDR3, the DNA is TGTGCCTGTGACCCCCTAATGGGGGGTACGACCGATAAACTCATCTTT. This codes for CACDPLMGGTTDKLIF.

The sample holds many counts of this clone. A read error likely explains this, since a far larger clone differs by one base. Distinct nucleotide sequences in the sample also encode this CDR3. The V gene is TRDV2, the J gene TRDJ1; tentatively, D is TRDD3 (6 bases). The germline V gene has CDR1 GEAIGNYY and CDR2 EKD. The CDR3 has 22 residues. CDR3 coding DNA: TGTGCCTGTGACCCCATTTTGGCTGGGGACCCTAGTAGGGTCTTCGACACCGATAAGCTCATCTTT. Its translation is CACDPILAGDPSRVFDTDKLIF.

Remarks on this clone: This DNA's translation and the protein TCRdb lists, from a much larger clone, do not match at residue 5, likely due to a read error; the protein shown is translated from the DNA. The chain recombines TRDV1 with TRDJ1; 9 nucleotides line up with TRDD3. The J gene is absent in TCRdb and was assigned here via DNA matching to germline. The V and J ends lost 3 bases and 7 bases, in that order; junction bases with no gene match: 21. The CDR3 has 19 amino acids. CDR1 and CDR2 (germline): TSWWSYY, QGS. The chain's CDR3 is CALGDPRPLGDHGPCKLIF. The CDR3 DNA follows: TGTGCTCTTGGGGACCCGAGACCACTGGGGGACCATGGACCGTGTAAACTCATCTTT.

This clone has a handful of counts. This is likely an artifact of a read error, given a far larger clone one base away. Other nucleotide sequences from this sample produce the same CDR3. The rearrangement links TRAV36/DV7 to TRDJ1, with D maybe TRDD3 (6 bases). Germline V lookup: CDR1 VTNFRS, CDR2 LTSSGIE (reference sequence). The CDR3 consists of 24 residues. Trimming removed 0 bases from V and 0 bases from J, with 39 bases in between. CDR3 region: CAVEVQNPTPALMGVYMYTDKLIF. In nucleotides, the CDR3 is TGTGCTGTGGAGGTTCAGAATCCCACCCCGGCCTTGATGGGGGTCTATATGTACACCGATAAACTCATCTTT.

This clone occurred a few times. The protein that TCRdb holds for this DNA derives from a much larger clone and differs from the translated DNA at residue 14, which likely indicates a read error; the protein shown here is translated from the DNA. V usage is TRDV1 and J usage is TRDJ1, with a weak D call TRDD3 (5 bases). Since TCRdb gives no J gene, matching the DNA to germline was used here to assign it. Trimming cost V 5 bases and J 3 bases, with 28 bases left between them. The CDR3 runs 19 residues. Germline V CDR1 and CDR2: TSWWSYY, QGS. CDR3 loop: CALGNWSRVLEGNADKLIF. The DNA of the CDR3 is TGTGCTCTTGGGAACTGGAGCCGCGTACTGGAGGGGAACGCCGATAAACTCATCTTT.

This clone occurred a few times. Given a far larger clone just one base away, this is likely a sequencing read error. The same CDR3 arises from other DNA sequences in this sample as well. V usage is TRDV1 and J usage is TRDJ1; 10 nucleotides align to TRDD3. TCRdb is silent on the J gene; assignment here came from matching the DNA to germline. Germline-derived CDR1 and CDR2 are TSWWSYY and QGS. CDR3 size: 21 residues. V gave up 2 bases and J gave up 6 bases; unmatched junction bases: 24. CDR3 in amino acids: CALGEKRRCSGGYEGTYKLIF. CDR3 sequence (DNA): TGTGCTCTTGGGGAAAAACGGCGTTGTTCTGGGGGATATGAGGGAACTTATAAACTCATCTTT.